Listed here is a single T cell receptor beta chain. Its specificity is unknown. The entry originates in a study of T cell repertoires in cytomegalovirus infection. Trimming took 2 bases from V and 0 from J, leaving 14 bases between them. CDR3 length: 17 amino acids. CDR1 MNHNY and CDR2 SVGAGI come from the germline V gene (reference sequence). TCRdb fed the reads into MiXCR, producing one record per CDR3 protein. This table has some 900,000 distinct CDR3 sequences, 32% appearing once. The specimen was cultured CD8+ T cells from PBMCs, collected from culture after CMV antigen stimulation. This clonotype was obtained from a human donor in good health (CMV status not recorded). Some clones in this sample may be carry-over from other donors' samples. The chain is built from TRBV6-6 and TRBJ2-1; TRBD1 might be the D (6 bases). CDR3: CASSYDPQGSSYNEQFF. The CDR3 nucleotides read TGTGCCAGCAGTTACGACCCCCAGGGGAGCTCCTACAATGAGCAGTTCTTC.